This T cell receptor (beta chain) originates from a study of T cell responses to AZD1222 COVID-19 vaccine. Assay: immunoSEQ multiplex PCR; the TCRdb copy retains only in-frame clones and omits some. The sample has more than 140,000 clones, just over 90% seen once. The CDR3 covers 13 residues. Germline V CDR1 and CDR2: MGHDK, SYGVNS. Deletions cut 7 bases from V and 7 bases from J, with 11 bases between. This clone was seen just once. The chain couples TRBV25-1 to TRBJ1-6; D is uncertain. This specimen consisted of peripheral blood, obtained on day 0 of MenACWY control vaccination. The source is an adult in good health. In DNA form, the CDR3 reads TGTGCCAGCAATCAGCGGGAGAATTCACCCCTCCACTTT. It translates to CASNQRENSPLHF.